This TCR beta chain emerged from a study of OX40 agonist ivuxolimab in advanced cancers. Study overall: The dose-escalation cohort was around 83% male, with a mean age of 60 years, ranging about 23 to 80. Three patients showed partial responses: one hepatocellular carcinoma and two cutaneous melanoma cases.

The CDR3 is made up of 14 amino acids. Deletions cut 5 bases from V and 4 bases from J, with 12 bases between. CDR1 and CDR2 (germline): SGHTA, FQGNSA. Some clones are missing from TCRdb's copy, which holds only in-frame ones; the method was immunoSEQ multiplex PCR. In the table there are nearly 55,000 clones, just under 85% of which are singletons. Concerning this clone: As yet, its antigen is unknown.

Notes on the study in general: There were, on average, more expanded clones in CD8+ T cells than in CD4+.

V and J are TRBV7-2 and TRBJ1-5, with D maybe TRBD1 (6 bases). The sequence came from an adult with an advanced solid tumor such as melanoma, head and neck, liver or kidney cancer. This sample comprised CD4+ or CD8+ T cells sorted from blood, obtained in a trial of the OX40 agonist ivuxolimab. CDR3 nucleotide sequence: TGTGCCAGCAGCCCGGTAACAGGGAATCAGCCCCAGCATTTT. Translating gives CASSPVTGNQPQHF.